Each of the 27 T cell receptor beta chains below was sequenced from the same sample in a study of T cell changes during pregnancy in multiple sclerosis. Repertoires were generated with immunoSEQ multiplex PCR, while TCRdb's copy carries only in-frame clones and drops some. The table includes roughly 44,000 clones, approximately 90% detected once. Sequencing was performed on CD8+ T cells from peripheral blood mononuclear cells, taken after pregnancy. Receptor source: a female donor in good health, enrolled as a control in a pregnancy study.

CDR3 in DNA: TGTGCCAGCAGTGGGACTAGCGGGGGGGCCGGGACCTACAATGAGCAGTTCTTC. It specifies CASSGTSGGAGTYNEQFF. The chain couples TRBV2 to TRBJ2-1, with TRBD2 matching over 15 bases. Germline CDR1 and CDR2: SNHLY and FYNNEI. This CDR3 comprises 18 residues. The J segment lost 2 bases and the V segment lost 4 bases, leaving 6 bases of the junction unmatched.

The J gene is TRBJ2-7, the V gene TRBV29-1, with 8 bases identical to TRBD1. Germline values: CDR1 SQVTM, CDR2 ANQGSEA. The CDR3 totals 12 residues. The trim removed 5 bases at V and 4 bases at J, leaving 4 bases unmatched. The CDR3 here is CSVRTGSYEQYF. The CDR3 nucleotides read TGCAGCGTTCGGACAGGGTCGTACGAGCAGTACTTC.

The chain employs TRBV10-1 and TRBJ2-2, with D uncertain. This CDR3 contains 15 residues. Trimming took off 10 bases at V and 1 base at J, with 16 bases between the two ends. Germline CDR1 WNHNN, CDR2 SYGVQD (reference sequence). The CDR3 loop is CAIYRLTKNTGELFF. CDR3 sequence (DNA): TGCGCCATCTACCGCCTTACTAAGAACACCGGGGAGCTGTTTTTT.

The genes are TRBV4-1 and TRBJ1-6, with a weak D call TRBD1 (6 bases). The V end lost 0 bases, the J end lost 7 bases, and 16 bases lay between the germline ends. The CDR3 covers 17 residues. Germline lookup yields CDR1 MGHRA and CDR2 YSYEKL. In nucleotides, the CDR3 is TGCGCCAGCAGCCAAGAGTGGAGGACAGTCATCAATTCACCCCTCCACTTT. This codes for CASSQEWRTVINSPLHF.

V gene TRBV4-1 combines with J gene TRBJ2-5; TRBD1 aligns across 10 bases. V dropped 0 bases and J dropped 6; count of bases not matched to a gene: 10. Germline V CDR1 and CDR2: MGHRA, YSYEKL. CDR3 size: 17 residues. In DNA, the CDR3 is TGCGCCAGCAGCCAAGAACTTGAGACAGGGGGCGCAAAGACCCAGTACTTC. Translated, it gives CASSQELETGGAKTQYF.

The gene calls are TRBV19 and TRBJ1-2; no definite D call. The CDR3 spans 12 residues. The ends were cut back, 6 bases at V and 1 base at J, with 6 bases in the middle. The germline V gene has CDR1 LNHDA and CDR2 SQIVND (reference sequence). The CDR3 protein is CASSTVNYGYTF. The CDR3 nucleotides read TGTGCCAGTAGCACAGTTAACTATGGCTACACCTTC.

V is TRBV7-2 and J is TRBJ2-1; a possible D gene is TRBD1 (6 bases). V was shortened by 5 bases and J by 7 bases, with 15 bases between the two germline ends. CDR3 size: 14 residues. Germline CDR1 and CDR2: SGHTA and FQGNSA. The CDR3 spells CASSPLQGLNEQFF. CDR3 DNA: TGTGCCAGCAGCCCTCTACAGGGTCTGAATGAGCAGTTCTTC.

The chain is built from TRBV6-1 and TRBJ2-7; 11 bases align to TRBD2. V lost 7 bases and J lost 2; bases outside the gene matches: 1. Germline CDR1 is MNHNS and CDR2 is SASEGT. The CDR3 runs to 13 residues. CDR3 loop: CASTGLAAYEQYF. CDR3 nucleotide sequence: TGTGCCAGCACGGGACTAGCGGCCTACGAGCAGTACTTC.

The CDR3 DNA sequence: TGTGCCAGCAGTTACTCAACCAGCGGGGGCGCCTACGAGCAGTACTTC. It translates to CASSYSTSGGAYEQYF. The chain links TRBV6-5 to TRBJ2-7; 8 bases map to TRBD2. The germline gives CDR1 MNHEY, CDR2 SVGAGI. The CDR3 totals 16 residues. Trimming removed 0 bases from V and 2 bases from J; junction bases left unmatched: 6.

This clone was detected only a few times. The rearrangement links TRBV28 to TRBJ1-2, with D possibly matching TRBD1 (6 bases). V gave up 5 bases and J gave up 4 bases, with 11 bases separating them. Germline assignment: CDR1 MDHEN and CDR2 SYDVKM. This CDR3 contains 13 residues. The CDR3 reads CASSKQGPYGYTF. Written as DNA, the CDR3 is TGTGCCAGCAGTAAACAGGGCCCCTATGGCTACACCTTC.

J is TRBJ2-7 and V is TRBV7-9; TRBD2 is a possible D gene (6 bases). CDR3 length: 13 residues. Looked up from germline, CDR1 is SEHNR and CDR2 is FQNEAQ (reference sequence). Trimming took off 5 bases at V and 1 base at J, with 9 bases between the two ends. The CDR3 region has the DNA TGTGCCAGCAGCCCCGGGACTTCCTACGAGCAGTACTTC. Translated: CASSPGTSYEQYF. Combining the CDR3 with reference TRBV7-9 and TRBJ2-7 gives the whole variable domain DTGVSQNPRHKITKRGQNVTFRCDPISEHNRLYWYRQTLGQGPEFLTYFQNEAQLEKSRLLSDRFSAERPKGSFSTLEIQRTEQGDSAMYLCASSPGTSYEQYFGPGTRLTVT.

The rearrangement uses TRBV19 and TRBJ2-3, with 8 bases fitting TRBD1. V shed 5 bases, J shed 1 base, and the junction held 2 bases outside the gene matches. Germline V lookup: CDR1 LNHDA, CDR2 SQIVND (reference sequence). The CDR3 runs 14 residues. The CDR3 nucleotides are TGTGCCAGTAGTTCCAGGGGGCGCACAGATACGCAGTATTTT. This translates into CASSSRGRTDTQYF.

The chain uses TRBV4-3 and TRBJ2-7; 13 bases fit TRBD2. Germline CDR1 reads LGHNA; CDR2 reads YSLEER. CDR3 length equals 16 residues. Losses at the gene ends were 4 bases for V and 4 bases for J; bases not matched to a gene: 7. The CDR3 DNA sequence: TGCGCCAGCAGCCGAGGACTAGCGGGGGACGCTTACGAGCAGTACTTC. It specifies CASSRGLAGDAYEQYF.

The genes are TRBV9 and TRBJ2-2, with 7 positions matching TRBD2. CDR3 size: 17 residues. Per germline, CDR1 SGDLS and CDR2 YYNGEE. Trimming took 2 bases from V and 5 from J; bases not matched to a gene: 12. CDR3 bases: TGTGCCAGCAGCGTGTTTTCGGGGGGAGGTGATACCGGGGAGCTGTTTTTT. It specifies CASSVFSGGGDTGELFF.

The rearrangement joins TRBV4-3 to TRBJ2-5; perhaps TRBD1 as D (6 bases). The CDR3 sequence is 15 residues long. The germline V gene has CDR1 LGHNA and CDR2 YSLEER. The V and J ends lost 1 base and 2 bases respectively, with 11 bases between them. This CDR3 is CASSQVGTRQETQYF. The CDR3 bases are TGCGCCAGCAGCCAAGTAGGGACACGGCAAGAGACCCAGTACTTC.

V is TRBV28 and J is TRBJ2-1; the match to TRBD1 covers 7 bases. Germline V CDR1 and CDR2: MDHEN, SYDVKM. Germline trimming cut 3 bases from V and 13 bases from J; bases unmatched to any gene: 6. The CDR3 consists of 12 residues. The CDR3 region has the DNA TGTGCCAGCAGTTTCTCAGACAGGGTACAGTTCTTC. This codes for CASSFSDRVQFF.

The V call is TRBV19, the J call TRBJ2-2; D might be TRBD2 (6 bases). Looked up from germline, CDR1 is LNHDA and CDR2 is SQIVND (reference sequence). Trimming took 3 bases from V and 4 from J, leaving 6 bases between them. This CDR3 is 13 amino acids long. CDR3 loop: CASSIGGTGELFF. The CDR3 nucleotides read TGTGCCAGTAGTATCGGGGGCACCGGGGAGCTGTTTTTT.

The chain links TRBV7-8 to TRBJ2-1; 10 bases line up with TRBD2. The CDR3 is 16 amino acids. In germline, CDR1 is SGHVS, CDR2 FQNEAQ. Germline trimming cut 5 bases from V and 1 base from J; bases unmatched to any gene: 5. CDR3 loop: CASSLSGGASYNEQFF. CDR3 sequence (DNA): TGTGCCAGCAGCCTCAGCGGGGGGGCTTCCTACAATGAGCAGTTCTTC. Full variable domain (outside the CDR3, taken from reference TRBV7-8 and TRBJ2-1): GAGVSQSPRYKVAKRGQDVALRCDPISGHVSLFWYQQALGQGPEFLTYFQNEAQLDKSGLPSDRFFAERPEGSVSTLKIQRTQQEDSAVYLCASSLSGGASYNEQFFGPGTRLTVL.

This clone was seen once. The sample carries other DNA sequences with the same CDR3. The chain recombines TRBV4-3 with TRBJ2-7, with TRBD2 as a possible D gene (5 bases). Trimming took off 0 bases at V and 1 base at J, with 7 bases between the two ends. CDR3 length: 14 amino acids. Germline CDR1 reads LGHNA; CDR2 reads YSLEER. CDR3 residues: CASSQDRDSYEQYF. The DNA of the CDR3 is TGCGCCAGCAGCCAAGATCGGGATTCCTACGAGCAGTACTTC.

The chain combines TRBV7-9 with TRBJ2-4; tentative D call: TRBD2 (5 bases). The CDR3 has 16 amino acids. V was clipped by 4 bases and J by 0 bases, with 13 bases between them. Germline CDR1 reads SEHNR; CDR2 reads FQNEAQ (reference sequence). The chain's CDR3 is CASSWTPGLAKNIQYF. The CDR3, as DNA: TGTGCCAGCAGCTGGACTCCGGGATTAGCCAAAAACATTCAGTACTTC.

V is TRBV5-4 and J is TRBJ1-1; 7 bases map to TRBD1. The CDR3 spans 13 residues. The V and J ends lost 2 bases and 8 bases, in that order; junction bases with no gene match: 6. Germline CDR1 is SGHNT and CDR2 is YYREEE (reference sequence). The CDR3 protein is CASSFGTAPEAFF. DNA of the CDR3: TGTGCCAGCAGCTTCGGGACAGCACCGGAAGCTTTCTTT. The variable domain in full, completed from reference TRBV5-4 and TRBJ1-1, reads ETGVTQSPTHLIKTRGQQVTLRCSSQSGHNTVSWYQQALGQGPQFIFQYYREEENGRGNFPPRFSGLQFPNYSSELNVNALELDDSALYLCASSFGTAPEAFFGQGTRLTVV.

The chain carries TRBV14 and TRBJ1-2; D is undetermined. The CDR3 length is 15 residues. V was trimmed by 0 bases and J by 6 bases, leaving 14 bases between them. Germline lookup yields CDR1 SGHDN and CDR2 FVKESK. CDR3: CASSQEWSVGDGYTF. The CDR3 DNA reads as TGTGCCAGCAGCCAAGAATGGAGTGTCGGCGATGGCTACACCTTC.

This chain joins TRBV7-8 and TRBJ2-2; D gene ambiguous. Trimming shortened V by 8 bases and J by 2 bases, and 15 bases separated the two germline ends. The CDR3 contains 15 residues. CDR1 and CDR2 from the germline V gene are SGHVS and FQNEAQ. The CDR3 coding sequence is TGTGCCAGCCGAGGAGCATTTACAAACACCGGGGAGCTGTTTTTT. Protein: CASRGAFTNTGELFF.

The chain combines TRBV6-5 with TRBJ2-1; possibly TRBD2 for D (5 bases). CDR3 length: 14 residues. Germline V gene data show CDR1 as MNHEY and CDR2 as SVGAGI. V was cut by 5 bases and J by 3 bases, with 11 bases left in between. DNA for the CDR3: TGTGCCAGCAGTGACGGACTGAGCTACAATGAGCAGTTCTTC. As protein: CASSDGLSYNEQFF.

The genes are TRBV15 and TRBJ2-2; D is perhaps TRBD1 (5 bases). The germline gives CDR1 LNHNV, CDR2 YYDKDF (reference sequence). V dropped 1 base and J dropped 4 bases, with 13 bases sitting between them. The CDR3 is 16 amino acids. This CDR3 reads CATSRGEGVGTGELFF. The CDR3 DNA reads TGTGCCACCAGCAGAGGTGAAGGGGTGGGCACCGGGGAGCTGTTTTTT. Combining the CDR3 with reference TRBV15 and TRBJ2-2 gives the whole variable domain DAMVIQNPRYQVTQFGKPVTLSCSQTLNHNVMYWYQQKSSQAPKLLFHYYDKDFNNEADTPDNFQSRRPNTSFCFLDIRSPGLGDTAMYLCATSRGEGVGTGELFFGEGSRLTVL.

This chain uses TRBV6-6 with TRBJ1-4, with D possibly being TRBD1 (5 bases). V shed 6 bases and J shed 8 bases, with 16 bases lying between them. This CDR3 has 14 residues. Germline lookup yields CDR1 MNHNY and CDR2 SVGAGI (reference sequence). CDR3 sequence: CASSSGTNTEKLFF. The CDR3, as DNA: TGTGCCAGCAGCTCCGGGACTAATACCGAAAAACTGTTTTTT.

V usage is TRBV6-5 and J usage is TRBJ2-7, with 8 bases aligning to TRBD1. J gave up 2 bases and V 6 bases, and 6 bases lay outside the gene matches. CDR1 and CDR2 (germline): MNHEY, SVGAGI. The CDR3 spans 14 residues. The CDR3 coding sequence is TGTGCCAGCAGCACCGGGACAGGAGCCTACGAGCAGTACTTC. This codes for CASSTGTGAYEQYF.